The 8 T cell receptor beta chains presented below share a single source sample, sequenced in a study of T cells expressing NK-cell markers. TCRdb re-called the 5' RACE reads; one entry per CDR3 protein, DNA not given. Seen in this sample are over 150,000 distinct CDR3 sequences; the ten most common clones hold 37%. The sequenced sample was blood T cells: a sorted CD56 or NKG2C T cell subset, CD4+ or CD8+ T cells, or bulk PBMC T cells (not recorded which). The source is a woman aged 45 to 65 in good health.

The J gene is TRBJ2-1, the V gene TRBV14; TCRdb outputs TRBD2, but without DNA this stays unchecked. The CDR3 has 14 residues. CDR1 SGHDN and CDR2 FVKESK come from the germline V gene. Here the CDR3 reads CASSQESREGEQFF.

The rearrangement links TRBV9 to TRBJ1-4; the TCRdb D gene call, TRBD1, has no DNA to confirm it. CDR1 is SGDLS, CDR2 YYNGEE, per germline. CDR3 length equals 14 residues. The CDR3 sequence is CASSVGGADEKLFF.

V is TRBV5-6 and J is TRBJ2-7. The CDR3 runs 15 residues. Germline V lookup: CDR1 SGHDT, CDR2 YYEEEE. Here the CDR3 reads CASSLGQGISYEQYF.

CDR3 sequence: CASSSRQGRYEQYF. The rearrangement joins TRBV27 to TRBJ2-7; TCRdb gives TRBD1 as the D gene, but with no DNA this cannot be confirmed. This CDR3 spans 14 amino acids. Germline V gene lookup returns CDR1 MNHEY and CDR2 SMNVEV (reference sequence).

The chain uses TRBV12-3 or TRBV12-4 and TRBJ1-1; TCRdb indicates TRBD1, and absent DNA this call remains unverified. The CDR3 has 15 residues. The CDR3 loop is CASSFYQGVNTEAFF.

The V and J genes are TRBV6-5 and TRBJ1-5. The CDR3 has 13 amino acids. Germline V gene lookup returns CDR1 MNHEY and CDR2 SVGAGI. The CDR3 loop reads CASGRDRNQPQHF.

The CDR3 sequence: CASSPGSEQFF. The chain is built from TRBV19 and TRBJ2-1; TCRdb calls TRBD1, which cannot be checked without DNA. Looked up from germline, CDR1 is LNHDA and CDR2 is SQIVND (reference sequence). This CDR3 spans 11 amino acids.

V usage is TRBV11-3 and J usage is TRBJ2-6; TCRdb's assignment of TRBD1 cannot be checked, as there is no DNA. This CDR3 comprises 18 residues. CDR1 SGHNT and CDR2 YENEEA come from the germline V gene. The CDR3 loop reads CASSHRRAGVDGANVLTF.